The 22 T cell receptor beta chains in this list originate from one sample, sequenced in a study of graft-versus-host responses after intestinal transplantation. These receptors lack a known antigen. Produced via immunoSEQ multiplex PCR; TCRdb's table is partial and in-frame only. Of under 100,000 clones detected, approximately 90% appear once; the ten largest clones hold roughly 0.44%. The specimen comprised unstimulated CD8+ T cells sorted from spleen or lymph node cells, sampled before transplant. All receptors derive from a human donor who was the organ donor for an intestinal transplant.

J is TRBJ2-7 and V is TRBV27, with D perhaps matching TRBD1 (6 bases). With 5 bases removed from V and 3 bases from J, the gap between germline ends came to 14 bases. CDR3 length equals 14 residues. Germline-derived CDR1 and CDR2 are MNHEY and SMNVEV (reference sequence). CDR3 region: CASSLDRIGYEQYF. The CDR3 DNA follows: TGTGCCAGCAGTCTTGACAGGATAGGCTACGAGCAGTACTTC.

The chain couples TRBV2 to TRBJ2-1; possible D gene TRBD1, 5 bases. The CDR3 length is 16 residues. Germline-derived CDR1 and CDR2 are SNHLY and FYNNEI. V gave up 5 bases and J gave up 0 bases, with 14 bases separating them. The CDR3 DNA sequence: TGTGCCAGCAGTACAGCCCGACAGAGCTCCTACAATGAGCAGTTCTTC. Its protein is CASSTARQSSYNEQFF.

The chain links TRBV7-3 to TRBJ2-1; 9 nucleotides agree with TRBD1. The CDR3 contains 13 residues. Unmatched junction bases numbered 5, after V lost 5 bases and J lost 9 bases. CDR1 is SGHTA and CDR2 is FQGTGA in the germline V gene. CDR3 loop: CASSPDRGLEQFF. The CDR3 DNA follows: TGTGCCAGCAGCCCGGACAGGGGTCTTGAGCAGTTCTTC. The full variable domain, with the rest looked up from reference TRBV7-3 and TRBJ2-1, is GAGVSQTPSNKVTEKGKYVELRCDPISGHTALYWYRQSLGQGPEFLIYFQGTGAADDSGLPNDRFFAVRPEGSVSTLKIQRTERGDSAVYLCASSPDRGLEQFFGPGTRLTVL.

The genes are TRBV9 and TRBJ2-7, with D perhaps TRBD1 (6 bases). Germline CDR1 and CDR2: SGDLS and YYNGEE. The V gene lost 3 bases and the J gene lost 9 bases, with 16 bases spanning the gap. The CDR3 consists of 13 residues. As DNA, the CDR3 is TGTGCCAGCAGCGGGGGAACAGGGCCCTGGCAGTACTTC. It translates to CASSGGTGPWQYF.

The chain couples TRBV4-1 to TRBJ1-2; 7 bases fit TRBD1. CDR3 length: 16 amino acids. Per the germline V gene, CDR1 is MGHRA and CDR2 is YSYEKL. V was clipped by 4 bases and J by 2 bases; unmatched bases: 10. The CDR3 region has the DNA TGCGCCAGCAGCCCCATTCGGACAGGAACCAACTATGGCTACACCTTC. It codes for CASSPIRTGTNYGYTF.

This clone was picked up a small number of times. J is TRBJ1-3 and V is TRBV5-1; TRBD1 is a possible D gene (6 bases). From germline, CDR1 is SGHRS and CDR2 YFSETQ. The V gene lost 2 bases and the J gene lost 3 bases, with 12 bases spanning the gap. There are 15 residues in the CDR3. For the CDR3, the DNA is TGCGCCAGCAGCTTCGGGCAGGGGAGTGGAAACACCATATATTTT. Amino acids: CASSFGQGSGNTIYF.

The chain joins TRBV7-9 to TRBJ2-7, with D uncertain. This CDR3 region has 13 residues. Trimming cost V 4 bases and J 2 bases, with 9 bases left between them. Per germline, CDR1 SEHNR and CDR2 FQNEAQ (reference sequence). CDR3 in DNA: TGTGCCAGCAGCTCGGCACAGACCTACGAGCAGTACTTC. This codes for CASSSAQTYEQYF.

The chain is built from TRBV4-3 and TRBJ2-7, with TRBD2 as a possible D gene (6 bases). V was cut by 1 base and J by 2 bases, with 12 bases left in between. The CDR3 has 15 residues. Per the germline V gene, CDR1 is LGHNA and CDR2 is YSLEER. The CDR3 DNA follows: TGCGCCAGCAGCCAAGTAACCGGGGGTGCCTACGAGCAGTACTTC. Translation gives CASSQVTGGAYEQYF.

This clone was counted a single time. DNA of the CDR3: TGTGCCAGCAGCTTAAATGGACAGAGCTCCTACAATGAGCAGTTCTTC. Its protein is CASSLNGQSSYNEQFF. The V call is TRBV11-2, the J call TRBJ2-1; D is perhaps TRBD1 (6 bases). The germline V and J ends were trimmed by 2 bases and 0 bases, with 11 bases remaining between them. There are 16 residues in the CDR3. Germline CDR1 is SGHAT and CDR2 is FQNNGV. The full variable domain, completed using reference TRBV11-2 and TRBJ2-1, is EAGVAQSPRYKIIEKRQSVAFWCNPISGHATLYWYQQILGQGPKLLIQFQNNGVVDDSQLPKDRFSAERLKGVDSTLKIQPAKLEDSAVYLCASSLNGQSSYNEQFFGPGTRLTVL.

The chain recombines TRBV19 with TRBJ2-1; D possibly corresponds to TRBD2 (5 bases). CDR1 LNHDA and CDR2 SQIVND come from the germline V gene (reference sequence). V was pared by 3 bases and J by 7 bases, with 10 bases between. The CDR3 loop spans 13 amino acids. This CDR3 is CASSIGGRNEQFF. The CDR3 region has the DNA TGTGCCAGTAGTATCGGAGGACGGAATGAGCAGTTCTTC.

The V call is TRBV5-8, the J call TRBJ2-3; TRBD1 might be the D (5 bases). Trimming took 2 bases from V and 4 from J, leaving 8 bases between them. CDR1 and CDR2 (germline): SGHTS, YDEGEE. This CDR3 is built from 13 residues. CDR3 DNA: TGTGCCAGCAGCTTAAGGGGCGCAGATACGCAGTATTTT. It yields the protein CASSLRGADTQYF.

The DNA for the CDR3 is TGTGCCAGCAGTCCTGGGGGGGCCGTCTACGAGCAGTACTTC. Its protein product is CASSPGGAVYEQYF. This chain joins TRBV6-1 and TRBJ2-7; D may be TRBD2 (7 bases). Germline V gene lookup returns CDR1 MNHNS and CDR2 SASEGT. The CDR3 is made up of 14 amino acids. Trimming shortened V by 5 bases and J by 3 bases, and 14 bases separated the two germline ends.

The chain joins TRBV9 to TRBJ1-1, with 10 bases aligning to TRBD1. Germline CDR1 reads SGDLS; CDR2 reads YYNGEE. The CDR3 sequence is 14 residues long. Trimming took 0 bases from V and 4 from J; bases not matched to a gene: 0. CDR3 region: CASSVGTGGTEAFF. The CDR3 DNA reads TGTGCCAGCAGCGTAGGGACAGGGGGCACTGAAGCTTTCTTT.

The CDR3, as DNA: TGTGCCAGCAGTGACGGACAGGGGGTCTACGAGCAGTACTTC. As protein: CASSDGQGVYEQYF. This chain connects TRBV6-5 to TRBJ2-7; the match to TRBD1 covers 10 bases. From germline, CDR1 is MNHEY and CDR2 SVGAGI. The CDR3 is made up of 14 amino acids. Trimming at V came to 5 bases and at J to 3 bases, leaving 4 bases not matched to a gene.

The chain recombines TRBV15 with TRBJ2-7; D gene uncertain. The CDR3 is 14 residues long. Germline loops: CDR1 LNHNV, CDR2 YYDKDF (reference sequence). The V end was cut by 0 bases, the J end by 2 bases, with 8 bases between. CDR3 loop: CATSRDLAAYEQYF. The CDR3 DNA reads as TGTGCCACCAGCAGAGATCTGGCAGCCTACGAGCAGTACTTC.

The chain employs TRBV7-6 and TRBJ2-7, with 7 bases matching TRBD2. Germline values: CDR1 SGHVS, CDR2 FNYEAQ. The CDR3 spans 13 residues. Trimming cost V 5 bases and J 9 bases; bases outside gene matches: 10. The CDR3 here is CASSPEGGRGQYF. CDR3 coding DNA: TGTGCCAGCAGCCCGGAGGGAGGGAGGGGGCAGTACTTC.

V is TRBV5-6 and J is TRBJ2-1, with D uncertain. CDR1 and CDR2 from the germline V gene are SGHDT and YYEEEE. The germline V and J ends were trimmed by 0 bases and 2 bases, with 9 bases remaining between them. The CDR3 loop spans 15 amino acids. The CDR3 DNA follows: TGTGCCAGCAGCTTGGAGTTAGAAGCCTACAATGAGCAGTTCTTC. Translation: CASSLELEAYNEQFF.

The chain combines TRBV4-2 with TRBJ2-7; TRBD2 aligns across 10 bases. V lost 1 base to trimming and J lost 4 bases; unmatched junction nucleotides: 7. The CDR3 consists of 16 residues. The germline V gene encodes CDR1 LGHNA and CDR2 YNFKEQ. DNA of the CDR3: TGTGCCAGCAGCCAAGTCGGAGCGGGGGGGCATTACGAGCAGTACTTC. Its protein product is CASSQVGAGGHYEQYF.

A single count supports this clone. The J gene is TRBJ2-1, the V gene TRBV7-3; 12 positions agree with TRBD2. The junction had 5 bases not matched to a gene; V was cut back by 4 bases and J by 4 bases. The CDR3 is 16 amino acids. Germline V gene lookup returns CDR1 SGHTA and CDR2 FQGTGA. CDR3 DNA: TGTGCCAGCAGCTCGACCGGGACTAGCGGGTACAATGAGCAGTTCTTC. This translates into CASSSTGTSGYNEQFF.

J is TRBJ2-7 and V is TRBV5-1; no clear D gene. V was pared by 5 bases and J by 3 bases, with 18 bases between. This CDR3 contains 15 residues. The germline V gene has CDR1 SGHRS and CDR2 YFSETQ. The CDR3 is CASSPDELEFYEQYF. In DNA, the CDR3 is TGCGCCAGCAGTCCCGATGAGCTAGAATTCTACGAGCAGTACTTC.

This rearrangement joins TRBV4-2 to TRBJ2-7; 7 positions agree with TRBD2. CDR1 and CDR2 (germline): LGHNA, YNFKEQ. J lost 2 bases, V lost 4 bases, and 5 bases had no gene match. The CDR3 covers 14 residues. The DNA for the CDR3 is TGTGCCAGCAGCCCTCGGACTAGTACCTACGAGCAGTACTTC. As protein: CASSPRTSTYEQYF.

This clone appeared a few times. The genes are TRBV7-9 and TRBJ1-4, with D possibly TRBD1 on 5 matching bases. CDR1 and CDR2 from the germline V gene are SEHNR and FQNEAQ (reference sequence). The ends were cut back, 3 bases at V and 7 bases at J, with 9 bases in the middle. CDR3 length equals 13 residues. As DNA, the CDR3 is TGTGCCAGCAGCTTGGGAAGGGGTGAAAAACTGTTTTTT. This translates into CASSLGRGEKLFF.